This T cell receptor beta chain came from a study of tumour-infiltrating T cells in Burkitt lymphoma. Background on the study: This cohort included all epidemiological subtypes of Burkitt lymphoma. Repertoire clonality predicted overall and progression-free survival.

Comments on this clone: The antigen remains undetermined.

General study findings and limits: Public clonotypes, several, appeared across numerous Burkitt lymphoma patients.

CDR1 and CDR2 from the germline V gene are MDHEN and SYDVKM. Trimming took 3 bases from V and 8 from J; bases not matched to a gene: 6. This CDR3 region has 16 residues. Generated by immunoSEQ multiplex PCR, the TCRdb table keeps only in-frame clones and is missing some. The sample comprises hundreds of clones, roughly 72% of which are singletons, and 13% rests with the top ten. The clonotype originates from a human donor with Burkitt lymphoma. Source material: tumor tissue. The V gene is TRBV28, the J gene TRBJ2-2, with 13 nucleotides matching TRBD2. The CDR3 nucleotides are TGTGCCAGCAGTTTGGGACTAGCGGGATTCGGTGGGGAGCTGTTTTTT. Translation: CASSLGLAGFGGELFF.